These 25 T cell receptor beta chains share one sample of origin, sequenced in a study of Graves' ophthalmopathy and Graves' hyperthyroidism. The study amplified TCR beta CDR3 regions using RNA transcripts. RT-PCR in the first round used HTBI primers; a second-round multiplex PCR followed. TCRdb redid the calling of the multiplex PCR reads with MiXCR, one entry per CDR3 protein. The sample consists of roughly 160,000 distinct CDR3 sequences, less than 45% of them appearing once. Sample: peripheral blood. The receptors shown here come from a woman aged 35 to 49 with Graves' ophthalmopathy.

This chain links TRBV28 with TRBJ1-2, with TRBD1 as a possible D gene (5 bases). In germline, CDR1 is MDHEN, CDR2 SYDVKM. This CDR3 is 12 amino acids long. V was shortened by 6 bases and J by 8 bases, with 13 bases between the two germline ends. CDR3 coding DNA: TGTGCCAGCAGCGGGGGAAATGGAGGCTACACCTTC. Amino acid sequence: CASSGGNGGYTF.

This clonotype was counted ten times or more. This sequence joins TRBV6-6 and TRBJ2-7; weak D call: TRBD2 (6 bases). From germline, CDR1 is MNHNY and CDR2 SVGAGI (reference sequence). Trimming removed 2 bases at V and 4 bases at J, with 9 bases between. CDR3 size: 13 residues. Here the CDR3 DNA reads TGTGCCAGCAGTTACCGCGGGGAGTACGAGCAGTACTTC. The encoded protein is CASSYRGEYEQYF.

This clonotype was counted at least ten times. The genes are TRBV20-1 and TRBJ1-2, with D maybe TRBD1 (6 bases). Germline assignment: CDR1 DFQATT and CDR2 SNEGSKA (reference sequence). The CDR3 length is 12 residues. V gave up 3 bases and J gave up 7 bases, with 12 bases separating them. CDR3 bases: TGCAGTGCTAGTAGGGGGGTTAGTGGCTACACCTTC. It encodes CSASRGVSGYTF.

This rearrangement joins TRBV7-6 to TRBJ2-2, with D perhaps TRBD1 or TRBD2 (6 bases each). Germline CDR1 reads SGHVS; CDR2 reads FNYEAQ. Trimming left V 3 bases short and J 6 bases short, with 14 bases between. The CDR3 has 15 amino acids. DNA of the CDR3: TGTGCCAGCAGCTTTGCAGGGGCGGGGTCCGGGGAGCTGTTTTTT. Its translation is CASSFAGAGSGELFF.

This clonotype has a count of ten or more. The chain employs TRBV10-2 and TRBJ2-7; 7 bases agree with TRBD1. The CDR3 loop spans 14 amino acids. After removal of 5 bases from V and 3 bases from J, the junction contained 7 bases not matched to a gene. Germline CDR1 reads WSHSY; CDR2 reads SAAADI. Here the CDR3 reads CASSPGTASYEQYF. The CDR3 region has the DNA TGCGCCAGCAGTCCCGGGACAGCTAGCTACGAGCAGTACTTC.

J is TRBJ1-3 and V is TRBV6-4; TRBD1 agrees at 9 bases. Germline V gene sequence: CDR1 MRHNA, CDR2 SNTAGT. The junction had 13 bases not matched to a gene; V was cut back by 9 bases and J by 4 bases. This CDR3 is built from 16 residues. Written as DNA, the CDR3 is TGTGCCAGTGCTCCTCGGACAGGGGAGGTGGGAAACACCATATATTTT. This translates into CASAPRTGEVGNTIYF.

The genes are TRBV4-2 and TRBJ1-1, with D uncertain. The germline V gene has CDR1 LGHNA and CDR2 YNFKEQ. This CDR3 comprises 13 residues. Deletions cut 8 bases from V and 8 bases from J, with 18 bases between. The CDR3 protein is CASLGRETQEAFF. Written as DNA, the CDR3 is TGTGCCAGCTTGGGGAGAGAAACCCAAGAAGCTTTCTTT.

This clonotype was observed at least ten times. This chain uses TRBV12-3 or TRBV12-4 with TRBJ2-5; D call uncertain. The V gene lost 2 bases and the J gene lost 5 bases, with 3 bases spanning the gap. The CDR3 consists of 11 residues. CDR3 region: CASSLFETQYF. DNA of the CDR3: TGTGCCAGCAGTTTATTTGAGACCCAGTACTTC.

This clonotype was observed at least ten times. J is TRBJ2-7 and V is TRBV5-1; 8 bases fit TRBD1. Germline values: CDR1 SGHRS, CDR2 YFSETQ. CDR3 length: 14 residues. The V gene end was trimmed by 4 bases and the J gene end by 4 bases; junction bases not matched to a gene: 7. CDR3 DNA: TGCGCCAGCAGCAGACACCAGGGGGCTTACGAGCAGTACTTC. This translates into CASSRHQGAYEQYF.

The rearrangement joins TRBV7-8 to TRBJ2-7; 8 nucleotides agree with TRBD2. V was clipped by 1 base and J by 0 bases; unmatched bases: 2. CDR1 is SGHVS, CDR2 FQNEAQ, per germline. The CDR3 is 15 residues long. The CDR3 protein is CASSLERGSSYEQYF. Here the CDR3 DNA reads TGTGCCAGCAGCTTAGAGCGGGGGAGCTCCTACGAGCAGTACTTC.

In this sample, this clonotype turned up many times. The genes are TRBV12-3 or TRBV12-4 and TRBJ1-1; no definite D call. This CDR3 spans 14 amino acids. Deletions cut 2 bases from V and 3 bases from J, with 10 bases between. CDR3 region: CASSLNQADTEAFF. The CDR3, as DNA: TGTGCCAGCAGTTTAAATCAGGCTGACACTGAAGCTTTCTTT.

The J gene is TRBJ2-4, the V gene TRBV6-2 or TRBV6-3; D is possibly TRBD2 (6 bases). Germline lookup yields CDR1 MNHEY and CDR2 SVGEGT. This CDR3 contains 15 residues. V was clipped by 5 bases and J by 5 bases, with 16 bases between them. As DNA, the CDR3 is TGTGCCAGCAGTGGGACGGAGGGATTCCAAAACATTCAGTACTTC. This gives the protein CASSGTEGFQNIQYF.

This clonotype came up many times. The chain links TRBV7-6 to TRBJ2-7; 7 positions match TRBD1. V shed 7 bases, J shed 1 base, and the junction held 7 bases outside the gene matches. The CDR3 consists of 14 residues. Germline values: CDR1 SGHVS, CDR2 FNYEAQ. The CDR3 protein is CASTSAGGSYEQYF. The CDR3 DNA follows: TGTGCCAGCACTTCGGCAGGGGGTTCCTACGAGCAGTACTTC.

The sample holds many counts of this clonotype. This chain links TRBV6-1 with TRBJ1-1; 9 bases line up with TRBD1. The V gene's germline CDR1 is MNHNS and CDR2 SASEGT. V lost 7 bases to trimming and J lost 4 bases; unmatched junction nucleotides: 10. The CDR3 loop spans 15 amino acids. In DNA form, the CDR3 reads TGTGCCAGCACCCGGGACAGGGAGATTTTCACTGAAGCTTTCTTT. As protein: CASTRDREIFTEAFF.

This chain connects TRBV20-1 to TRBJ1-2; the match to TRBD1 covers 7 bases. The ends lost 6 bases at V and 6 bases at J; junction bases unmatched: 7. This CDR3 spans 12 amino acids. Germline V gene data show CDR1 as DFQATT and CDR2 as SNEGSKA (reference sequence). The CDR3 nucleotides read TGCAGTGCCTACGGGACAGATCATGGCTACACCTTC. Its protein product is CSAYGTDHGYTF.

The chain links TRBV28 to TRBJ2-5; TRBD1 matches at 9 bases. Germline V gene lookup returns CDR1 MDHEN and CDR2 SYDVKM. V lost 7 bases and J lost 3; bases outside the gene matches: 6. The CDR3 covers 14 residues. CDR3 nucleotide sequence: TGTGCCAGCAATACCGACAGGGGGGAAGAGACCCAGTACTTC. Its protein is CASNTDRGEETQYF.

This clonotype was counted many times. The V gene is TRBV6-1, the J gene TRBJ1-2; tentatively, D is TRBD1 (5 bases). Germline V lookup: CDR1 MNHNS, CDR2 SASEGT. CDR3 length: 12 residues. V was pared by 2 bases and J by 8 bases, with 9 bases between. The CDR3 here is CASSEMGRGYTF. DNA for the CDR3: TGTGCCAGCAGTGAAATGGGGCGCGGCTACACCTTC.

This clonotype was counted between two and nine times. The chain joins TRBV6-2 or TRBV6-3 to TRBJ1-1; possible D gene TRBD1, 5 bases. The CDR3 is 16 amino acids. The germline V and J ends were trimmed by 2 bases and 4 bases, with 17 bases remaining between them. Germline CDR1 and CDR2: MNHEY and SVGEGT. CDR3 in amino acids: CASSYTPWGDGTEAFF. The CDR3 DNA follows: TGTGCCAGCAGTTACACCCCCTGGGGGGATGGCACTGAAGCTTTCTTT.

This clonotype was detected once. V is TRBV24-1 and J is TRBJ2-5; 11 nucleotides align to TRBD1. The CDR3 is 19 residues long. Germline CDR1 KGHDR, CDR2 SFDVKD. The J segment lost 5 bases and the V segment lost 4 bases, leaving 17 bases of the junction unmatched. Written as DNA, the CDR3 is TGTGCCACCAGTGACCAAGCCACCCAGGACAGGGGGCGCCGGGAGACCCAGTACTTC. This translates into CATSDQATQDRGRRETQYF.

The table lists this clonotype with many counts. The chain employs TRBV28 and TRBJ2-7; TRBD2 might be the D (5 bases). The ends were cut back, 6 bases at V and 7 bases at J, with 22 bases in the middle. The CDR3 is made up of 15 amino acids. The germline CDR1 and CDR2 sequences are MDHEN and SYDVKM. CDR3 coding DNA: TGTGCCAGCAGCGAAACCTCTAGAACCAAGCGGGAGCAGTACTTC. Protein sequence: CASSETSRTKREQYF.

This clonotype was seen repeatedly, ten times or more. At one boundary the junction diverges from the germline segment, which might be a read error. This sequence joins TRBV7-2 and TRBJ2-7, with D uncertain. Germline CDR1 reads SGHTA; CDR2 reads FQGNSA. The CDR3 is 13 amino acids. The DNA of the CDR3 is TGTGCCAGCAGCTTACCCGGAGCCTACGGGCAGTACTTC. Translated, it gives CASSLPGAYGQYF.

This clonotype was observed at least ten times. CDR3 bases: TGTGCCAGCAGGGAACAGGGAAATTCACCCCTCCACTTT. Protein sequence: CASREQGNSPLHF. This chain joins TRBV27 and TRBJ1-6; D is possibly TRBD1 (6 bases). In germline, CDR1 is MNHEY, CDR2 SMNVEV (reference sequence). Trimming took off 6 bases at V and 7 bases at J, with 10 bases between the two ends. The CDR3 length is 13 residues.

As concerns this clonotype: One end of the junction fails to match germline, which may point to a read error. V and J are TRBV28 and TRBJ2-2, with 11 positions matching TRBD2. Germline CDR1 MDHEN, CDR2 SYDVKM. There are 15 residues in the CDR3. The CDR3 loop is CASSPSGRSGGGLFF. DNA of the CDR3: TGTGCCAGCAGCCCTAGCGGGAGGTCGGGCGGGGGGCTGTTTTTT.

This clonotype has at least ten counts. DNA for the CDR3: TGTGCCAGCAGCTACACAGGGGGCACCGAGCAGTACTTC. Encoded protein: CASSYTGGTEQYF. The chain recombines TRBV7-3 with TRBJ2-7; 9 nucleotides agree with TRBD1. The CDR3 extends over 13 amino acids. J gave up 6 bases and V 4 bases, and 4 bases lay outside the gene matches. Germline CDR1 is SGHTA and CDR2 is FQGTGA.

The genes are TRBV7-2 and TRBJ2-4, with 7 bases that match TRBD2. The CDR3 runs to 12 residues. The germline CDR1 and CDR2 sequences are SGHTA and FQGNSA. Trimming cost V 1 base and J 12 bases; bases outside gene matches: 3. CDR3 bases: TGTGCCAGCAGCTTAGGGGAGGGTCATCAGTACTTC. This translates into CASSLGEGHQYF.